This entry lists 14 T cell receptor beta chains sequenced from one sample in a study of blood T cells in healthy people across ages. Then a second PCR, running roughly 7 to 11 cycles, was carried out with a sample-barcoded 5' primer and a J-beta primer mix. In TCRdb, the 5' RACE reads were re-called with MiXCR into one record per CDR3 protein. The sample carries around 1.5 million distinct CDR3 sequences, approximately 42% recorded once. The sample was blood. Receptors were obtained from a woman younger than 30 in good health.

The chain has TRBV28 and TRBJ1-1; 8 bases map to TRBD1. This CDR3 contains 13 residues. With V trimmed by 5 bases and J by 4 bases, 3 bases remained unmatched. Germline CDR1 reads MDHEN; CDR2 reads SYDVKM. CDR3 protein: CASSDRGFTEAFF. The CDR3 DNA reads as TGTGCCAGCAGTGACAGGGGTTTCACTGAAGCTTTCTTT.

The V gene is TRBV3-1, the J gene TRBJ1-1; possible D gene TRBD1, 5 bases. Germline V gene data show CDR1 as LGHDT and CDR2 as YNNKEL (reference sequence). The CDR3 contains 14 residues. The ends were cut back, 10 bases at V and 3 bases at J, with 18 bases in the middle. CDR3 bases: TGTGCCACCATTAACCAGGGCCAGGACACTGAAGCTTTCTTT. The encoded protein is CATINQGQDTEAFF.

This sequence joins TRBV6-5 and TRBJ2-1; 7 nucleotides match TRBD2. The V segment lost 2 bases and the J segment 0 bases; nucleotides outside the gene matches: 16. In germline, CDR1 is MNHEY, CDR2 SVGAGI. This CDR3 is built from 20 residues. The CDR3 reads CASSYIITGDGRSSYNEQFF. CDR3 in DNA: TGTGCCAGCAGTTACATAATTACGGGCGACGGGAGGAGCTCCTACAATGAGCAGTTCTTC.

This clonotype was seen more than once but under ten times. V is TRBV29-1 and J is TRBJ2-1; TRBD2 matches at 9 bases. The CDR3 runs to 16 residues. Unmatched junction bases numbered 9, after V lost 2 bases and J lost 4 bases. Germline V gene lookup returns CDR1 SQVTM and CDR2 ANQGSEA. This chain's CDR3 is CSVEWGSSGVYNEQFF. The DNA of the CDR3 is TGCAGCGTTGAATGGGGCTCTAGCGGGGTTTACAATGAGCAGTTCTTC.

The genes are TRBV5-1 and TRBJ2-1; no clear D gene. Trimming took 5 bases from V and 2 from J, leaving 17 bases between them. CDR3 length: 16 residues. The V gene's germline CDR1 is SGHRS and CDR2 YFSETQ. The CDR3 protein is CASSPVGRPPYNEQFF. DNA of the CDR3: TGCGCCAGCAGTCCCGTTGGTCGGCCCCCCTACAATGAGCAGTTCTTC.

The chain couples TRBV5-1 to TRBJ2-4; the match to TRBD2 covers 11 bases. The CDR3 is made up of 14 amino acids. The J segment lost 6 bases and the V segment lost 4 bases, leaving 3 bases of the junction unmatched. Germline CDR1 SGHRS, CDR2 YFSETQ. The CDR3 spells CASSPGTSGNIQYF. CDR3 bases: TGCGCCAGCAGCCCCGGGACTAGCGGAAACATTCAGTACTTC.

The rearrangement joins TRBV27 to TRBJ1-2; 9 bases agree with TRBD1. The CDR3 consists of 14 residues. From germline, CDR1 is MNHEY and CDR2 SMNVEV (reference sequence). J was trimmed by 6 bases and V by 6 bases; bases with no gene match: 8. CDR3 nucleotide sequence: TGTGCCAGCAGGGGGGACAGGGCGGACCATGGCTACACCTTC. Protein sequence: CASRGDRADHGYTF.

On this clonotype itself: Germline and junction disagree at one end, which may indicate a read error. This chain uses TRBV5-1 with TRBJ1-2; 7 nucleotides align to TRBD1. CDR1 SGHRS and CDR2 YFSETQ come from the germline V gene. The CDR3 spans 14 residues. The DNA for the CDR3 is TGCGCCAGCAGCACCAGACAGGGCAACTATGGCTACATCTTC. It codes for CASSTRQGNYGYIF.

This clonotype was detected only a few times. This sequence joins TRBV20-1 and TRBJ1-1; D unclear. V was clipped by 0 bases and J by 8 bases, with 7 bases between them. The CDR3 covers 11 residues. The germline CDR1 and CDR2 sequences are DFQATT and SNEGSKA (reference sequence). In DNA, the CDR3 is TGCAGTGCTAGAGATCGTTACGAAGCTTTCTTT. Protein sequence: CSARDRYEAFF.

The rearrangement uses TRBV10-3 and TRBJ2-7; perhaps TRBD2 as D (6 bases). Trimming pared 0 bases from V and 7 bases from J, leaving 13 bases between. Germline lookup yields CDR1 ENHRY and CDR2 SYGVKD. The CDR3 sequence is 14 residues long. In DNA form, the CDR3 reads TGTGCCATCAGTGAGTCGGAGACTAGTGGAGAGCAGTACTTC. It specifies CAISESETSGEQYF.

This clonotype has only a few counts. The V call is TRBV5-1, the J call TRBJ2-1; D may be TRBD1 or TRBD2 (5 bases each). Germline V CDR1 and CDR2: SGHRS, YFSETQ. Between the trimmed V and J ends, which lost 4 bases and 5 bases, there was a span of 13 bases. There are 14 residues in the CDR3. CDR3 DNA sequence: TGCGCCAGCAGCGCCGGGACCGAAAACAATGAGCAGTTCTTC. Its protein is CASSAGTENNEQFF.

This rearrangement joins TRBV2 to TRBJ1-2, with D unclear. V was clipped by 0 bases and J by 8 bases, with 13 bases between them. The CDR3 covers 14 residues. Germline CDR1 reads SNHLY; CDR2 reads FYNNEI. CDR3 in DNA: TGTGCCAGCAGTGAAGCGATGAGCCTGATCGGCTACACCTTC. Translation: CASSEAMSLIGYTF.

This clonotype showed up just a few times. This rearrangement joins TRBV3-1 to TRBJ2-1, with 12 bases aligning to TRBD2. This CDR3 has 20 residues. After removal of 0 bases from V and 0 bases from J, the junction contained 9 bases not matched to a gene. Germline V gives CDR1 LGHDT, CDR2 YNNKEL (reference sequence). CDR3: CASSQDLGLAGGGSYNEQFF. CDR3 coding DNA: TGTGCCAGCAGCCAAGATTTAGGGCTAGCGGGAGGGGGCTCCTACAATGAGCAGTTCTTC.

Only a few counts were recorded for this clonotype. The chain links TRBV20-1 to TRBJ1-2, with D tentatively TRBD1 (5 bases). Per the germline V gene, CDR1 is DFQATT and CDR2 is SNEGSKA (reference sequence). CDR3 length: 13 residues. With 0 bases removed from V and 1 base from J, the gap between germline ends came to 6 bases. CDR3 amino acids: CSARDGHNYGYTF. The CDR3 bases are TGCAGTGCTAGAGACGGACATAACTATGGCTACACCTTC.